This TCR beta chain was recorded in a study of T cells after yellow fever vaccination. The overall study: Fractions containing few cells were prepared with SMART-Seq v4 Ultra Low Input.

Germline CDR1 reads DFQATT; CDR2 reads SNEGSKA (reference sequence). The CDR3 sequence is 17 residues long. Turning to this clonotype: The junction does not match germline at one end; this may be a read error.

They built TCR cDNA with 5'RACE template switching, a step that put in a universal primer site and UMIs. MiXCR, run by TCRdb on the 5' RACE reads, gives a single entry per CDR3 protein. Of 200,000 to 300,000 distinct CDR3 sequences listed, 10% to 15% are singletons. Sequencing was performed on CD4+ T cells sorted from PBMCs, taken 45 days after the yellow fever booster vaccination. The chain is built from TRBV20-1 and TRBJ2-1, with D perhaps TRBD1 or TRBD2 (5 bases each). This TCR derives from a man aged 30 to 45 who received the YFV17D yellow fever vaccine. CDR3: CSAISPSAALRGDEQFF. The CDR3 region has the DNA TGCAGCGCTATTTCCCCTTCGGCGGCCCTGAGAGGGGATGAGCAGTTCTTC.